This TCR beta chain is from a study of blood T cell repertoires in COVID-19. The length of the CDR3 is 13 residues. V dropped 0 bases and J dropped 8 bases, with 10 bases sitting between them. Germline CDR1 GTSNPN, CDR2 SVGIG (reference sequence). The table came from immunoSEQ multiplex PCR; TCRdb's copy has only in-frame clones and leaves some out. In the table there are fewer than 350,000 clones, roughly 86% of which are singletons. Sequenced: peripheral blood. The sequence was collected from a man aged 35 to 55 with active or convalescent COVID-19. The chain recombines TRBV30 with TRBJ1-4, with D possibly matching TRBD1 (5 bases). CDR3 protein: CAWSVGEAEKLFF. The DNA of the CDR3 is TGTGCCTGGAGTGTAGGGGAGGCGGAAAAACTGTTTTTT.